Listed below are T cell receptor beta chains from one sample, sequenced in a study of TIL therapy for anti-PD-1-resistant metastatic lung cancer. Data came from immunoSEQ multiplex PCR; TCRdb stores just in-frame clones and leaves some out. The table includes over 10,000 clones, approximately 71% detected once. The starting material was tumor tissue, obtained at baseline. The source of these receptors is a woman aged 30 to 85 with non-small cell lung cancer. Both conserved end residues are part of each CDR3. D genes are given only for firm matches. Some rows have no size entry. The others give once, few or many, or a class for an expanded clone.

clone size | D gene | J gene | V gene | CDR3 DNA | CDR3 protein
- | - | TRBJ2-1 | TRBV6-5 | TGTGCCAGCAGTAACGGACTACCCGGCGAGCAGTTCTTC | CASSNGLPGEQFF
- | - | TRBJ2-7 | TRBV19 | TGTGCCAGTAGTATGTCAGGGGCGCGGAGAGAGCAGTACTTC | CASSMSGARREQYF
few | - | TRBJ1-2 | TRBV19 | TGTGCCAGTAGTATAGGTGGCCGGGAGGTCGGCTACACCTTC | CASSIGGREVGYTF
once | - | TRBJ1-1 | TRBV14 | TGTGCCAGCAGCCAAAACACTGAAGCTTTCTTT | CASSQNTEAFF
- | TRBD1 | TRBJ1-4 | TRBV2 | TGTGCCAGCAGTCCTAGGGGACAGCCTAATGAAAAACTGTTTTTT | CASSPRGQPNEKLFF
- | - | TRBJ2-7 | TRBV7-6 | TGTGCCAGCAGCAGGAGCCCTGCGTCCGAGCAGTACTTC | CASSRSPASEQYF
once | TRBD1 | TRBJ1-6 | TRBV10-2 | TGCGCCAGCAGTCTAGGACAGGGGAGCTCCTATAATTCACCCCTCCACTTT | CASSLGQGSSYNSPLHF
- | - | TRBJ2-1 | TRBV7-9 | TGTGCCAGCAGCTTGGGAGGTAGGGACAATGAGCAGTTCTTC | CASSLGGRDNEQFF
- | - | TRBJ2-1 | TRBV10-1 | TGCGCCAGCAGTGAGTCCACGAACAATGAGCAGTTCTTC | CASSESTNNEQFF
- | TRBD2 | TRBJ2-1 | TRBV5-3 | TGTGCCAGAAGCTTGGGGACTAGCGGTTACAATGAGCAGTTCTTC | CARSLGTSGYNEQFF
- | TRBD1 | TRBJ1-2 | TRBV2 | TGTGCCAGCAGTGGGGGACAGGGACGCTATGGCTACACCTTC | CASSGGQGRYGYTF
- | TRBD1 | TRBJ1-4 | TRBV5-1 | TGCGCCAGCAGGAGGTCAGGGGGTGGTGGAACTAATGAAAAACTGTTTTTT | CASRRSGGGGTNEKLFF
- | - | TRBJ1-6 | TRBV7-3 | TGTGCCAGCAGCTCGCAGGAGGATTCACCCCTCCACTTT | CASSSQEDSPLHF
few | TRBD2 | TRBJ2-3 | TRBV25-1 | TGTGCCACACGCACGGGAGGGCCTCTGTATTTT | CATRTGGPLYF
- | - | TRBJ2-4 | TRBV4-2 | TGTGCCAGCAGCCAAGCCATAACGTTTTCCAAAAACATTCAGTACTTC | CASSQAITFSKNIQYF
few | TRBD1 | TRBJ1-4 | TRBV9 | TGTGCCAGCAGCGAAACCGGGACAGGGAATGAAAAACTGTTTTTT | CASSETGTGNEKLFF
- | TRBD1 | TRBJ1-1 | TRBV7-2 | TGTGCCAGCAGCCGACAGGGGAACACTGAAGCTTTCTTT | CASSRQGNTEAFF
- | - | TRBJ2-1 | TRBV9 | TGTGCCAGCAGCCTCCAGGGGTCGTACAATGAGCAGTTCTTC | CASSLQGSYNEQFF
- | TRBD1 | TRBJ1-2 | TRBV28 | TGTGCCAGCAGCCCGGACAGGAGGAACTATGGCTACACCTTC | CASSPDRRNYGYTF
- | - | TRBJ1-1 | TRBV14 | TGTGCCAGCAGCCGGGGGACGGGGGCTTTCTTT | CASSRGTGAFF
- | TRBD2 | TRBJ2-7 | TRBV29-1 | TGCAGCGTGTGGGGGGACCTGGCGGGAGGAACCTACGAGCAGTACTTC | CSVWGDLAGGTYEQYF
- | - | TRBJ1-6 | TRBV6-1 | TGTGCCAGTGCGGGGGCCCTGGATTCACCCCTCCACTTT | CASAGALDSPLHF